The 26 T cell receptor beta chains below all came from one sample that was sequenced in a study of molecular identifiers for immune sequencing clone quantification. TCRdb analysed the PCR reads with MiXCR anew, one entry per CDR3 protein. The sample lists 85,000 to 90,000 distinct CDR3 sequences; more than 20% were seen once. Sequenced input: naive CD8+ T cells from blood, with Jurkat cell RNA spiked in. Subset reported: FACS-sorted CD8+CD4-CCR7+CD45RA+ naive T cells. These receptors were collected from a human donor in good health. Some libraries in this study had Jurkat cell RNA spiked in.

This clonotype was seen many times. The chain joins TRBV7-9 to TRBJ2-3, with 8 bases aligning to TRBD1. Germline loops: CDR1 SEHNR, CDR2 FQNEAQ (reference sequence). The CDR3 totals 16 residues. J gave up 9 bases and V 5 bases, and 16 bases lay outside the gene matches. DNA of the CDR3: TGTGCCAGCAGCCCCACCAGACAGGGGCTGGGGGAGACGCAGTATTTT. It codes for CASSPTRQGLGETQYF.

Comments on this clonotype: A read error is likely, as this CDR3 ends without the conserved phenylalanine or tryptophan. This chain links TRBV12-3 or TRBV12-4 with TRBJ2-7; 13 bases are shared with TRBD2. The CDR3 spans 15 residues. V was pared by 4 bases and J by 3 bases, with 3 bases of the junction left unmatched. CDR3 residues: CASSSGLAGVYEQYL. The DNA for the CDR3 is TGTGCCAGCAGTTCCGGACTAGCGGGGGTCTACGAGCAGTACCTC.

Regarding this clonotype: Lacking the conserved final phenylalanine or tryptophan, this CDR3 likely reflects a read error. The rearrangement joins TRBV12-3 or TRBV12-4 to TRBJ2-6; 9 nucleotides match TRBD2. The CDR3 loop spans 15 amino acids. The CDR3, as DNA: TGTGCGAGCAGTCTAGCGGGGTCTGGGGCCATCGTCCTGACTGTC. It codes for CASSLAGSGAIVLTV.

The rearrangement links TRBV4-3 to TRBJ2-5; the D gene is possibly TRBD2 (7 bases). The CDR3 contains 15 residues. The germline V and J ends were trimmed by 0 bases and 4 bases, with 12 bases remaining between them. The V gene's germline CDR1 is LGHNA and CDR2 YSLEER. The CDR3 nucleotides are TGCGCCAGCAGCCAAGATAGGGGGGGGGTAGAGACCCAGTACTTC. It translates to CASSQDRGGVETQYF.

J is TRBJ2-7 and V is TRBV2; TRBD1 is a possible D gene (5 bases). This CDR3 comprises 17 residues. Germline-derived CDR1 and CDR2 are SNHLY and FYNNEI. V was clipped by 5 bases and J by 6 bases, with 26 bases between them. The CDR3 DNA reads TGTGCCAGCAGTCCCCGCAAGTACGACAGCCCGACCGGCGAGCAGTACTTC. Protein product: CASSPRKYDSPTGEQYF.

This clonotype was recorded a few times. CDR3 nucleotide sequence: TGCGCCAGCAGCCAACAGAGCAGGGGAACCTACAATGAGCAGTTCTTC. Translating it yields CASSQQSRGTYNEQFF. The chain joins TRBV4-1 to TRBJ2-1; D is possibly TRBD1 (6 bases). Germline loops: CDR1 MGHRA, CDR2 YSYEKL. This CDR3 spans 16 amino acids. Trimming left V 2 bases short and J 2 bases short, with 13 bases between.

The chain carries TRBV6-6 and TRBJ2-4; D ambiguous. Germline V gene data show CDR1 as MNHNY and CDR2 as SVGAGI (reference sequence). The CDR3 consists of 18 residues. With 0 bases removed from V and 0 bases from J, the gap between germline ends came to 15 bases. The CDR3 region is CASSYSQSDVLAKNIQYF. The CDR3 DNA reads as TGTGCCAGCAGTTACTCGCAGAGTGATGTGTTAGCCAAAAACATTCAGTACTTC.

A word on this clonotype: Sequence at one end of the junction differs from germline and may be a read error. The chain couples TRBV27 to TRBJ2-1; D is perhaps TRBD2 (5 bases). CDR3 length: 14 residues. The germline CDR1 and CDR2 sequences are MNHEY and SMNVEV (reference sequence). Written as DNA, the CDR3 is TGTGCCAGCACCCTAGGAGGTCTGGGGAATGAGCAGCTCTTC. It encodes CASTLGGLGNEQLF.

This clonotype was counted many times. V usage is TRBV29-1 and J usage is TRBJ2-5; possibly TRBD1 for D (6 bases). Trimming shortened V by 3 bases and J by 5 bases, and 16 bases separated the two germline ends. This CDR3 is built from 14 residues. CDR1 and CDR2 (germline): SQVTM, ANQGSEA. The CDR3 sequence: CSVDGVSGVETQYF. CDR3 DNA sequence: TGCAGCGTTGATGGGGTATCAGGGGTGGAGACCCAGTACTTC.

This clonotype was observed a handful of times. A read error may produce the germline difference seen at one junction end. The rearrangement links TRBV7-7 to TRBJ2-5, with 13 bases fitting TRBD2. This CDR3 is 17 amino acids long. CDR1 SSHAT and CDR2 FNYEAQ come from the germline V gene (reference sequence). CDR3 region: CASSQGLAGLYQETQYF. CDR3 DNA: TGTGCTAGCAGCCAGGGACTAGCGGGACTATATCAAGAGACCCAGTACTTC.

The chain links TRBV19 to TRBJ2-1; D assignment may be TRBD1 or TRBD2 (6 bases each). The V end was cut by 2 bases, the J end by 4 bases, with 15 bases between. Germline V gives CDR1 LNHDA, CDR2 SQIVND (reference sequence). The CDR3 length is 16 residues. The CDR3 region has the DNA TGTGCCAGTAGTATAACAACCCGGGGGCAATACAATGAGCAGTTCTTC. This encodes CASSITTRGQYNEQFF.

As to this clonotype: A junction end diverges from the germline sequence, so it may reflect a read error. The rearrangement joins TRBV19 to TRBJ1-1, with D uncertain. The CDR3 extends over 16 amino acids. The germline CDR1 and CDR2 sequences are LNHDA and SQIVND (reference sequence). The CDR3 region has the DNA TGTGCCAGTAGAATATTCGGGGAGGGTATGTTCACTGAAGCTTTGTTT. It codes for CASRIFGEGMFTEALF. Full variable domain (missing parts from reference TRBV19 and TRBJ1-1): DGGITQSPKYLFRKEGQNVTLSCEQNLNHDAMYWYRQDPGQGLRLIYYSQIVNDFQKGDIAEGYSVSREKKESFPLTVTSAQKNPTAFYLCASRIFGEGMFTEALFGQGTRLTVV.

This clonotype was counted a single time. A junction end diverges from the germline sequence, so it may reflect a read error. The chain combines TRBV5-3 with TRBJ2-1; unclear D gene. TRBV5-3 is an ORF for which the function is uncertain. The CDR3 is made up of 14 amino acids. The CDR3 DNA reads as TGTGCCAGCAGCTTGGCCTTTGCGGACAATGAGCAGTTCTTC. Protein: CASSLAFADNEQFF.

This clonotype was seen at least ten times. The rearrangement links TRBV28 to TRBJ2-5, with D perhaps matching TRBD1 or TRBD2 (5 bases each). The CDR3 spans 15 residues. CDR1 is MDHEN and CDR2 is SYDVKM in the germline V gene. Deletions cut 2 bases from V and 5 bases from J, with 15 bases between. CDR3 loop: CASSLVAVGEETQYF. The CDR3 DNA follows: TGTGCCAGCAGTTTAGTCGCGGTGGGGGAGGAGACCCAGTACTTC. Supplemented by reference TRBV28 and TRBJ2-5, the full variable domain reads DVKVTQSSRYLVKRTGEKVFLECVQDMDHENMFWYRQDPGLGLRLIYFSYDVKMKEKGDIPEGYSVSREKKERFSLILESASTNQTSMYLCASSLVAVGEETQYFGPGTRLLVL.

Concerning this clonotype: This clone may be a read error of a much larger clone one base away. The V and J genes are TRBV11-2 and TRBJ2-1, with D maybe TRBD2 (5 bases). V lost 11 bases to trimming and J lost 3 bases, with 14 bases between them. Germline V gene data show CDR1 as SGHAT and CDR2 as FQNNGV. The CDR3 runs to 13 residues. CDR3 nucleotides: TGTGCCTGGAGGACGGGCCACTACAATGAGCAGTTCTTC. Translating gives CAWRTGHYNEQFF.

This clonotype was recorded at least ten times. The chain is built from TRBV5-6 and TRBJ2-7; the match to TRBD2 covers 7 bases. V shed 4 bases and J 2 bases; nucleotides not matched to a gene: 12. This CDR3 is built from 16 residues. Germline CDR1 reads SGHDT; CDR2 reads YYEEEE. The CDR3 is CASSPEKGLYPYEQYF. The DNA for the CDR3 is TGTGCCAGCAGCCCCGAAAAGGGACTATACCCCTACGAGCAGTACTTC.

This clonotype was seen repeatedly, ten times or more. This CDR3 reads CASSLKYQETQYF. CDR3 sequence (DNA): TGTGCCAGCAGCTTAAAGTACCAAGAGACCCAGTACTTC. This chain connects TRBV7-2 to TRBJ2-5; D gene ambiguous. This CDR3 region has 13 residues. V lost 2 bases, J lost 0 bases, and 4 bases lay in between. The germline gives CDR1 SGHTA, CDR2 FQGNSA.

This clonotype appeared a few times. The chain employs TRBV28 and TRBJ2-1; D might be TRBD2 (6 bases). V was shortened by 6 bases and J by 3 bases, with 21 bases between the two germline ends. The CDR3 has 17 residues. Germline V gene lookup returns CDR1 MDHEN and CDR2 SYDVKM. The CDR3 protein is CASRNRDLATLYNEQFF. The CDR3, as DNA: TGTGCCAGCAGGAACCGGGACTTAGCCACCCTCTACAATGAGCAGTTCTTC.

This clonotype has a count of ten or more. This chain links TRBV4-1 with TRBJ2-7, with 11 bases that match TRBD2. The germline V gene encodes CDR1 MGHRA and CDR2 YSYEKL. V shed 0 bases, J shed 5 bases, and the junction held 3 bases outside the gene matches. The CDR3 runs to 15 residues. DNA for the CDR3: TGCGCCAGCAGCCAAGATCCGACTAGCGGGGACGAGCAGTACTTC. This sequence encodes CASSQDPTSGDEQYF.

The chain uses TRBV5-3 and TRBJ2-7; tentatively, D is TRBD1 (6 bases). TRBV5-3 falls under the ORF class, with uncertain function. Deletions cut 8 bases from V and 0 bases from J, with 15 bases between. This CDR3 has 14 amino acids. DNA for the CDR3: TGTGCCAGCAGCCCCCGGACAGCCTCCTACGAGCAGTACTTC. This translates into CASSPRTASYEQYF.

Note on this clonotype: This sequence may be a read error, since a much larger clone differs from it by one base. This chain links TRBV6-6 with TRBJ2-3; 8 nucleotides match TRBD2. Germline-derived CDR1 and CDR2 are MNHNY and SVGAGI (reference sequence). CDR3 length: 15 amino acids. DNA of the CDR3: TGTGCCAACAGTTCCTCCGGGGGGGTGTTGGATACGCAGTATTTT. Translation: CANSSSGGVLDTQYF.

For this clonotype: This sequence may be a read error, since a much larger clone differs from it by one base. The conserved final phenylalanine or tryptophan is absent from the CDR3, which likely points to a read error. The chain carries TRBV6-2 or TRBV6-3 and TRBJ1-2, with a weak D call TRBD1 (5 bases). Trimming took 6 bases from V and 1 from J, leaving 9 bases between them. CDR1 is MNHEY, CDR2 SVGEGT, per germline. There are 13 residues in the CDR3. The chain's CDR3 is CASSPTVNYGYTS. The CDR3 DNA sequence: TGTGCCAGCAGCCCGACAGTTAACTATGGCTACACCTCC.

The chain couples TRBV10-2 to TRBJ2-2; D remains unclear. This CDR3 is built from 13 residues. V was cut by 5 bases and J by 7 bases, with 11 bases left in between. The germline V gene has CDR1 WSHSY and CDR2 SAAADI. CDR3 DNA sequence: TGCGCCAGCAGTTCGATCAAAGACGGGGAGCTGTTTTTT. It translates to CASSSIKDGELFF.

The J gene is TRBJ2-1, the V gene TRBV12-3 or TRBV12-4, with a possible D match to TRBD2 (7 bases). With 4 bases removed from V and 4 bases from J, the gap between germline ends came to 20 bases. The CDR3 sequence is 17 residues long. The DNA for the CDR3 is TGTGCCAGCAGTTGGGCCGTCAAGGGGGGAGGGTACAATGAGCAGTTCTTC. As protein: CASSWAVKGGGYNEQFF.

In this sample, this clonotype turned up many times. V and J are TRBV7-9 and TRBJ2-5; TRBD2 might be the D (6 bases). Trimming removed 5 bases at V and 1 base at J, with 14 bases between. The CDR3 loop spans 15 amino acids. The germline CDR1 and CDR2 sequences are SEHNR and FQNEAQ (reference sequence). The DNA of the CDR3 is TGTGCCAGCAGCCCCTACCGGGACTTCCAAGAGACCCAGTACTTC. As protein: CASSPYRDFQETQYF.

In the case of this clonotype: With a much larger clone just one base away, this may be a read error. The V and J genes are TRBV7-9 and TRBJ1-4, with D unresolved. CDR1 SEHNR and CDR2 FQNEAQ come from the germline V gene (reference sequence). CDR3 size: 15 residues. Trimming shortened V by 5 bases and J by 4 bases, and 14 bases separated the two germline ends. The CDR3 DNA sequence: TGTGCCAGCAGCGGCCCCGAGACGGTTAATGAAAAACTGTTTTTT. It translates to CASSGPETVNEKLFF.